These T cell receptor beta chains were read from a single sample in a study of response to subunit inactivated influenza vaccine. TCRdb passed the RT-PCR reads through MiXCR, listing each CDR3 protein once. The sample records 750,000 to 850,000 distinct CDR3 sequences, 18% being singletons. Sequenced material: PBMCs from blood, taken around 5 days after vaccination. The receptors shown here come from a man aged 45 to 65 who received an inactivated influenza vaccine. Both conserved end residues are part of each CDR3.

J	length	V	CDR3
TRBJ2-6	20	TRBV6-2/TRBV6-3	CASSLPKKSTGYSGANVLTF
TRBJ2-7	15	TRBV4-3	CASSQEGGSRHEQYF
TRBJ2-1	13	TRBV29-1	CSVHISSYNEQFF
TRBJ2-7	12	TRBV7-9	CASSLASIEQYF
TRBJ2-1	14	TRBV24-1	CATNTGTAPNEQFF
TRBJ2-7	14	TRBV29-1	CSASLGSGLYEQYF
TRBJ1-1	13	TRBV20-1	CSARWQGGPRAFF
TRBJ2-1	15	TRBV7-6	CASSLSRDSYNEQFF
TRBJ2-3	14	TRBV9	CASSVEVNTDTQYF
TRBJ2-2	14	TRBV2	CASSGASGAGELFF